The present TCR beta chain was sequenced within a study of blood T cell repertoires in COVID-19. Study-wide context: Sources were T cells, B-cell-depleted T cells, or PBMCs; the material itself was cDNA or gDNA.

The V end lost 8 bases, the J end lost 4 bases, and 5 bases lay between the germline ends. Germline loops: CDR1 MDHEN, CDR2 SYDVKM. The CDR3 length is 11 residues. In the authors' methods: Reference gene primers were amplified, and this amplification served to estimate nucleated cell counts. The data were produced by immunoSEQ multiplex PCR, yet TCRdb's version contains in-frame clones alone and is incomplete. The V and J calls and clone size were taken over from that table, and D and trimming were inferred from the DNA. Of over 30,000 clones in the sample, just under 80% were seen once. The chain uses TRBV28 and TRBJ1-4, with D unresolved. This TCR came from a man at least 80 years old with active or convalescent COVID-19. Sequencing was done on a sample of peripheral blood. CDR3: CASLGNEKLFF. As DNA, the CDR3 is TGTGCCAGCCTCGGTAATGAAAAACTGTTTTTT. Together with reference TRBV28 and TRBJ1-4, the CDR3 gives the full variable domain: DVKVTQSSRYLVKRTGEKVFLECVQDMDHENMFWYRQDPGLGLRLIYFSYDVKMKEKGDIPEGYSVSREKKERFSLILESASTNQTSMYLCASLGNEKLFFGSGTQLSVL.